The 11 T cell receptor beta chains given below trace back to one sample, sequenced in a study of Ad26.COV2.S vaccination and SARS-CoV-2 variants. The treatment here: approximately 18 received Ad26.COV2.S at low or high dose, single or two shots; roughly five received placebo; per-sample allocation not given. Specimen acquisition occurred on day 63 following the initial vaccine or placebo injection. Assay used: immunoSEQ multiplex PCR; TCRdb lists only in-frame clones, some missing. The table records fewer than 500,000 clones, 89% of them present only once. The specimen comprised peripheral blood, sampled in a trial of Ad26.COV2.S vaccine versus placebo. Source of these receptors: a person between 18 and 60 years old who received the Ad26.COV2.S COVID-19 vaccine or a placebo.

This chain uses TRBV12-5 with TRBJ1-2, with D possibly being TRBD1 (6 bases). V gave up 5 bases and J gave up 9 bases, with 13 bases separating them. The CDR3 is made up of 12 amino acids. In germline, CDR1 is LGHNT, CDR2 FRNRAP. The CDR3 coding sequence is TGTGCTAGTGGTCTCCAGGGGTCTCGCTACACCTTC. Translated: CASGLQGSRYTF.

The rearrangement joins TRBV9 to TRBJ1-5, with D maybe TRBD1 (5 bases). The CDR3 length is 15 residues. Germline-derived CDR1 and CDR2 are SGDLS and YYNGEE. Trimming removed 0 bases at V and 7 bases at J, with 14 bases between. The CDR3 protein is CASSVGAGGGQPQHF. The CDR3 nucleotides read TGTGCCAGCAGCGTAGGGGCAGGCGGGGGACAGCCCCAGCATTTT.

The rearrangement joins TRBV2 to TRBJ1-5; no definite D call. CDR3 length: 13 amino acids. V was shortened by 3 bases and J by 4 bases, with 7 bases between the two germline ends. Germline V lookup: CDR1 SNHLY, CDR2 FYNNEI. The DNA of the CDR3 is TGTGCCAGCAGTGATAACAGTAATCAGCCCCAGCATTTT. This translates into CASSDNSNQPQHF.

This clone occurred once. The CDR3 here is CASSQRGSAGNTIYF. For the CDR3, the DNA is TGTGCCAGCAGCCAAAGGGGTTCTGCTGGAAACACCATATATTTT. The chain has TRBV7-2 and TRBJ1-3; a possible D gene is TRBD1 (5 bases). The CDR3 is made up of 15 amino acids. The ends were cut back, 5 bases at V and 2 bases at J, with 13 bases in the middle. From germline, CDR1 is SGHTA and CDR2 FQGNSA.

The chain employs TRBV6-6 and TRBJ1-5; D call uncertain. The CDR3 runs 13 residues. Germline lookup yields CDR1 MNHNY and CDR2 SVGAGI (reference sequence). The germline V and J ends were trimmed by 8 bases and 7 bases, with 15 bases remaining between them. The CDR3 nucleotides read TGTGCCAGCGTCGACTACGTTGACCAGCCCCAGCATTTT. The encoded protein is CASVDYVDQPQHF.

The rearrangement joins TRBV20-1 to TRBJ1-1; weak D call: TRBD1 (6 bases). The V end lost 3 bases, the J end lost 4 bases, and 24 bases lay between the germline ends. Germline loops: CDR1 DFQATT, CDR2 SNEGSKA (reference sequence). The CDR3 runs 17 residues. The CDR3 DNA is TGCAGTGCTAGTGGTCAGGGGTCCCGGGGGTACGGCACTGAAGCTTTCTTT. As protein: CSASGQGSRGYGTEAFF.

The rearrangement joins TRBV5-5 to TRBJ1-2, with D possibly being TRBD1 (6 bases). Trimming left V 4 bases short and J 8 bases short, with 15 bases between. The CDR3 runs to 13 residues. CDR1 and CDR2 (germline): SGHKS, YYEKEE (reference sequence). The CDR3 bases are TGTGCCAGCAGCCGCGACAGGCTCGAGGGCTACACCTTC. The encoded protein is CASSRDRLEGYTF.

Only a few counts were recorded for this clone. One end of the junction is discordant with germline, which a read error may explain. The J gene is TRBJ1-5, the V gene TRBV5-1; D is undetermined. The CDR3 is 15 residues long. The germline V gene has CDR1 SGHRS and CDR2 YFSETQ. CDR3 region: CASSSLPGDIQAQHF. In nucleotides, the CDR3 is TGCGCCAGCAGCTCGCTACCGGGCGACATTCAGGCCCAGCATTTT.

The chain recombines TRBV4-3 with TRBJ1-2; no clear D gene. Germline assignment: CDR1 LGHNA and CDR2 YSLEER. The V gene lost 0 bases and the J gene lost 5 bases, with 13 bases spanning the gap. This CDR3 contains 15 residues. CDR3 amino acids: CASSQDPVTPYGYTF. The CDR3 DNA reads TGCGCCAGCAGCCAAGACCCAGTTACCCCGTATGGCTACACCTTC.

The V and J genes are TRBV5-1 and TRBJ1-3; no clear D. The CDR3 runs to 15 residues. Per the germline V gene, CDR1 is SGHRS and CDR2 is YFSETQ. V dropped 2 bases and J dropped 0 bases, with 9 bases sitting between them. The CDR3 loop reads CASSFTASSGNTIYF. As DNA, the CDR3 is TGCGCCAGCAGCTTCACGGCAAGCTCTGGAAACACCATATATTTT.

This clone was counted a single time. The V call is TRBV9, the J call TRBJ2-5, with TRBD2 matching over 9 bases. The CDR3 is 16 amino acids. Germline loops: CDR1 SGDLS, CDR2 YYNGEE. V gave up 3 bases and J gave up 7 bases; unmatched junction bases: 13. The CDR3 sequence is CASSALGLAQIGTQYF. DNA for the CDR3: TGTGCCAGCAGCGCTTTGGGACTAGCACAAATAGGGACCCAGTACTTC.